This T cell receptor beta chain comes out of a study of post-analysis software for immune sequencing data. Study-wide background: Relapsing-remitting, secondary progressive and progressive-relapsing forms of multiple sclerosis all featured among disease courses. General study findings and limits: In patients, TRBV5-6, TRBV5-1 and TRBV20-1 belonged to five TRBV segments found more frequently than in controls.

Each TCR beta cDNA library carried unique molecular identifiers. TCRdb reanalysed the PCR reads using MiXCR and keeps one entry per CDR3 protein. The repertoire holds roughly 170,000 distinct CDR3 sequences, 30% seen once, with around 1.5% in the top ten. Only a few counts were recorded for this clonotype. Its specificity is not known. Germline V lookup: CDR1 SQVTM, CDR2 ANQGSEA. The CDR3 loop spans 12 amino acids. Trimming removed 3 bases at V and 1 base at J, with 7 bases between. The sequenced sample was blood. The origin of this receptor is a girl between 5 and 17 years old with multiple sclerosis. V gene TRBV29-1 combines with J gene TRBJ2-7; D gene unclear. Here the CDR3 reads CSVEAGSYEQYF. CDR3 coding DNA: TGCAGCGTTGAGGCTGGGTCCTACGAGCAGTACTTC.